This record covers a single T cell receptor (beta chain). The data originate from a study of blood T cell repertoires in COVID-19. At the level of the study: Samples came from the United States, Italy and Spain, spanning acute and convalescent COVID-19. Sample material is recorded as cDNA or gDNA derived from T cells, B-cell-depleted T cells, or PBMCs.

Original processing notes: Researchers report that nucleated cell counts were estimated from reference gene primer amplification. Produced via immunoSEQ multiplex PCR; TCRdb's table is partial and in-frame only. D and trimming come from the DNA, and the V and J calls and clone size come from that table. The table records hundreds of thousands of clones, 70% to 90% of them present only once. The CDR3 is 13 amino acids. V lost 7 bases, J lost 0 bases, and 9 bases lay in between. The V gene's germline CDR1 is ENHRY and CDR2 SYGVKD. The specimen was peripheral blood. This clonotype originated in a man between 45 and 60 years old with active or convalescent COVID-19. The V call is TRBV10-3, the J call TRBJ1-2; D is perhaps TRBD1 (5 bases). The CDR3 nucleotides are TGTGCCATCATGACAGACTCTAACTATGGCTACACCTTC. It specifies CAIMTDSNYGYTF.